The present T cell receptor beta chain was sequenced within a study of T cell responses to AZD1222 COVID-19 vaccine. Only one count was recorded for this clone. Germline assignment: CDR1 SGDLS and CDR2 YYNGEE. V gave up 0 bases and J gave up 4 bases; unmatched junction bases: 9. The CDR3 sequence is 16 residues long. Profiled with immunoSEQ multiplex PCR; TCRdb holds only in-frame clones, not every one. The sample consists of 90,000 to 110,000 clones, around 80% of them appearing once. This sequence was found in an adult in good health. The V call is TRBV9, the J call TRBJ1-1, with TRBD1 identical over 7 bases. The sequences come from peripheral blood, collected on day 0 of AZD1222 vaccination. The CDR3 region is CASSVVGDSGLTEAFF. The CDR3 coding sequence is TGTGCCAGCAGCGTAGTGGGGGACAGCGGACTCACTGAAGCTTTCTTT.